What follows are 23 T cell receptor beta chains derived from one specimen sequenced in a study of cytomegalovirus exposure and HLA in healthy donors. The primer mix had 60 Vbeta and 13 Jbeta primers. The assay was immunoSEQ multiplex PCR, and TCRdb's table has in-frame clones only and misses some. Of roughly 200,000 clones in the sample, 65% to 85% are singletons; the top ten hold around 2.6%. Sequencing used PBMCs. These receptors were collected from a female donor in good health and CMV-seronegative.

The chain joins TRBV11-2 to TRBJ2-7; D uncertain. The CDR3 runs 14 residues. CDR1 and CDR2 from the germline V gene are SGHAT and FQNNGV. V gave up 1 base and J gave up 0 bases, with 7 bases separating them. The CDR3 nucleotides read TGTGCCAGCAGCTTAGGGCAGTTCTCCTACGAGCAGTACTTC. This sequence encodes CASSLGQFSYEQYF. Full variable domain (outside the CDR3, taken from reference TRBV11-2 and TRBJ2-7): EAGVAQSPRYKIIEKRQSVAFWCNPISGHATLYWYQQILGQGPKLLIQFQNNGVVDDSQLPKDRFSAERLKGVDSTLKIQPAKLEDSAVYLCASSLGQFSYEQYFGPGTRLTVT.

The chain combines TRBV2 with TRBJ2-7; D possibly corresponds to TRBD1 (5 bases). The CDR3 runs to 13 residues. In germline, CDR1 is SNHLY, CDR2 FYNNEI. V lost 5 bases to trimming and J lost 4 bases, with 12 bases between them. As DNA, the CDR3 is TGTGCCAGCAGTCAGGGTTTAAATTACGAGCAGTACTTC. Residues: CASSQGLNYEQYF.

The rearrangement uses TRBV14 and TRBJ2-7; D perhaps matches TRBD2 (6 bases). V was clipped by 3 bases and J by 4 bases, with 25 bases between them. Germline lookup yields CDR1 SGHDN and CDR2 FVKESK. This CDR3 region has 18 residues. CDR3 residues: CASSQGARLGRVLYEQYF. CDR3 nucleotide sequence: TGTGCCAGCAGCCAGGGAGCCAGACTAGGGCGGGTTCTGTACGAGCAGTACTTC.

In nucleotides, the CDR3 is TGTGCCAGCACTAAAGGACAGGACGGGGGGCAGTTCTTC. Protein sequence: CASTKGQDGGQFF. The chain joins TRBV7-9 to TRBJ2-1, with D tentatively TRBD1 (7 bases). Germline loops: CDR1 SEHNR, CDR2 FQNEAQ (reference sequence). CDR3 length equals 13 residues. V lost 7 bases, J lost 12 bases, and 19 bases lay in between.

The CDR3 nucleotides are TGTGCCAGCAGCCGAAATCAGGGGGCTGCCGGGGAGCTGTTTTTT. This translates into CASSRNQGAAGELFF. V and J are TRBV7-3 and TRBJ2-2; 8 bases fit TRBD1. CDR1 is SGHTA and CDR2 is FQGTGA in the germline V gene. Trimming took 5 bases from V and 6 from J; bases not matched to a gene: 8. The CDR3 extends over 15 amino acids.

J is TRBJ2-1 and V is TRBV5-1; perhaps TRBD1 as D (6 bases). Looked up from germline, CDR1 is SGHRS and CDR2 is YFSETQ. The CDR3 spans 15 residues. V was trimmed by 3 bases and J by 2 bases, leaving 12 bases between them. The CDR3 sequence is CASSYAQGTYNEQFF. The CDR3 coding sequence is TGCGCCAGCAGCTACGCACAGGGAACCTACAATGAGCAGTTCTTC.

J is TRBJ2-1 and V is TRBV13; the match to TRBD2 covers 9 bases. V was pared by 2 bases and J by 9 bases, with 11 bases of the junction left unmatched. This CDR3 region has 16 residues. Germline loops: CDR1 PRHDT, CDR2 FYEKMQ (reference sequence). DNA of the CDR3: TGTGCCAGCAGCTTACTTGGCGGGAGGGCCAGAGGTGAGCAGTTCTTC. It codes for CASSLLGGRARGEQFF.

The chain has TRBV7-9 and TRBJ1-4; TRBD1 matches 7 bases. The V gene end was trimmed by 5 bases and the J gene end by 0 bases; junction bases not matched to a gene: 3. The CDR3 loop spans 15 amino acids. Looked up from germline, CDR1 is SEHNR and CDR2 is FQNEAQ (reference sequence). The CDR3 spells CASSLGQATNEKLFF. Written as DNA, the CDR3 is TGTGCCAGCAGCCTCGGACAGGCAACTAATGAAAAACTGTTTTTT.

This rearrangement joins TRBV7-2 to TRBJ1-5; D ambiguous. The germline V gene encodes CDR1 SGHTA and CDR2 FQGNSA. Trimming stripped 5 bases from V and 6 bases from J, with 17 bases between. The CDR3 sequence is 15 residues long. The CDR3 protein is CASSPRGGPSQPQHF. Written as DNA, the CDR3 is TGTGCCAGCAGCCCTCGTGGTGGGCCCAGTCAGCCCCAGCATTTT.

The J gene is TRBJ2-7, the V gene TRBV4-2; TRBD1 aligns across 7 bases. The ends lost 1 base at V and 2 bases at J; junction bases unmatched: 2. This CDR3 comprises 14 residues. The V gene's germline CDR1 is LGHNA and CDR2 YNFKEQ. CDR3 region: CASSQAQGAYEQYF. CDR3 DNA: TGTGCCAGCAGCCAAGCCCAGGGGGCCTACGAGCAGTACTTC.

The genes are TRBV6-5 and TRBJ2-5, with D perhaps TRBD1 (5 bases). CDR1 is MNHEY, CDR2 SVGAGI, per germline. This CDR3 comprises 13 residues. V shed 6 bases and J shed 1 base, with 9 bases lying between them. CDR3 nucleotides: TGTGCCAGCAGACCTCAGGGCCAAGAGACCCAGTACTTC. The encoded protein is CASRPQGQETQYF.

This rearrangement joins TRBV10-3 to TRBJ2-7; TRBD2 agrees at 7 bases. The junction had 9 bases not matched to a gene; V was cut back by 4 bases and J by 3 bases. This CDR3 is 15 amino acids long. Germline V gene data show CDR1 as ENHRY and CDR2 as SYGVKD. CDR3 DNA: TGTGCCATCAGTGGGACTAGTAGGGTTATCTACGAGCAGTACTTC. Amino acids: CAISGTSRVIYEQYF.

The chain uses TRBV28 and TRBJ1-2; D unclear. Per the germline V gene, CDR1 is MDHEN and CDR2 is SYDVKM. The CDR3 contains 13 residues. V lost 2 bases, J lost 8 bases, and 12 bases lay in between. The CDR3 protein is CASSLLGRSGYTF. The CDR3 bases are TGTGCCAGCAGTTTACTTGGGAGGTCCGGCTACACCTTC.

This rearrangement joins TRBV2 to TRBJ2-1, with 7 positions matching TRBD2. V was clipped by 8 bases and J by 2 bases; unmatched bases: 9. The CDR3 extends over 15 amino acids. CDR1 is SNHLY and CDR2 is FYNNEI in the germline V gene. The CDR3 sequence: CASRGLRGAYNEQFF. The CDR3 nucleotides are TGTGCCAGCCGGGGACTACGCGGGGCCTACAATGAGCAGTTCTTC.

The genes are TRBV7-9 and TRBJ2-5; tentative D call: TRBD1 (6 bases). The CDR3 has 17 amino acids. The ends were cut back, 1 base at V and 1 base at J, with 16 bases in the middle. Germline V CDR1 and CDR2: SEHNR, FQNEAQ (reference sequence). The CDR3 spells CASSLVTGPNLQETQYF. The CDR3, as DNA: TGTGCCAGCAGCTTAGTGACAGGTCCTAACCTCCAAGAGACCCAGTACTTC.

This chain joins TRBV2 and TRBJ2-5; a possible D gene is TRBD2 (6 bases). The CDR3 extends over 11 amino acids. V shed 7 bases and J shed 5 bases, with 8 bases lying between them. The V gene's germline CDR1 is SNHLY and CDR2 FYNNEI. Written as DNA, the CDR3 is TGTGCCAGCAACCGGGGGGAGACCCAGTACTTC. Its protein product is CASNRGETQYF.

DNA for the CDR3: TGTGCCAGCAGCTTACTCCGGGGGGCCGGGGAGCTGTTTTTT. It encodes CASSLLRGAGELFF. The chain recombines TRBV11-1 with TRBJ2-2; 7 bases match TRBD2. The trim removed 2 bases at V and 6 bases at J, leaving 3 bases unmatched. This CDR3 comprises 14 residues. Germline CDR1 SGHAT, CDR2 FQDESV (reference sequence).

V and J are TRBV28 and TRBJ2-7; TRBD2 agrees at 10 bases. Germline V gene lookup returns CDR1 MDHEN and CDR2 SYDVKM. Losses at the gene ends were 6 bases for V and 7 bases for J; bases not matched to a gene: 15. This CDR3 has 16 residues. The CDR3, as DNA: TGTGCCAGCAGCCCAGGGGGACTAGCGTCCAGGGGGGAGCAGTACTTC. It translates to CASSPGGLASRGEQYF. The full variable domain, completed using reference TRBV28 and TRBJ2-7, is DVKVTQSSRYLVKRTGEKVFLECVQDMDHENMFWYRQDPGLGLRLIYFSYDVKMKEKGDIPEGYSVSREKKERFSLILESASTNQTSMYLCASSPGGLASRGEQYFGPGTRLTVT.

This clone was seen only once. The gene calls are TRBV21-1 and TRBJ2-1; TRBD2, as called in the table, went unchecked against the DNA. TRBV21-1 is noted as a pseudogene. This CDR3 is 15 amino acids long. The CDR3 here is CASSKGETTYHEQFF. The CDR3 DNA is TGTGCCAGCAGCAAAGGAGAGACTACTTACCATGAGCAGTTCTTC.

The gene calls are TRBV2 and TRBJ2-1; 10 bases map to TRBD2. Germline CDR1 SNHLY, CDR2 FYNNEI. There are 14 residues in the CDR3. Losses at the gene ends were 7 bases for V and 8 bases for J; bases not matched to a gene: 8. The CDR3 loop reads CASTTSGVGYEQFF. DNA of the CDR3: TGTGCCAGCACAACTAGCGGGGTTGGCTATGAGCAGTTCTTC.

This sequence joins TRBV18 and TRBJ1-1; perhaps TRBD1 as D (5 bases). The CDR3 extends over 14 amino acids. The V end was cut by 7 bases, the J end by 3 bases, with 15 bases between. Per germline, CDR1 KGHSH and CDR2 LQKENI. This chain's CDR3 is CASFFQGLDTEAFF. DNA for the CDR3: TGTGCCAGCTTCTTTCAGGGCTTGGACACTGAAGCTTTCTTT.

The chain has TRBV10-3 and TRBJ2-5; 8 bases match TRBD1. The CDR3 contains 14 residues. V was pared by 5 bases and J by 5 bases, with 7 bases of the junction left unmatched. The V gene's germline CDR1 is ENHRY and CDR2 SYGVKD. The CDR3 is CAISFQGAQETQYF. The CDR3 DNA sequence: TGTGCCATCAGTTTTCAGGGGGCGCAGGAGACCCAGTACTTC.

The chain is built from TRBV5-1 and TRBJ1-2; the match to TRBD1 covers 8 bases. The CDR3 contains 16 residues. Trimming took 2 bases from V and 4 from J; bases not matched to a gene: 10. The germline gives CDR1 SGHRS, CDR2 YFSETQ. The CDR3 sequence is CASSLAGQGMGYGYTF. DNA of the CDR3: TGCGCCAGCAGCTTAGCCGGACAGGGTATGGGCTATGGCTACACCTTC. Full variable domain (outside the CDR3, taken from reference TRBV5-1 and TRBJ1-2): KAGVTQTPRYLIKTRGQQVTLSCSPISGHRSVSWYQQTPGQGLQFLFEYFSETQRNKGNFPGRFSGRQFSNSRSEMNVSTLELGDSALYLCASSLAGQGMGYGYTFGSGTRLTVV.